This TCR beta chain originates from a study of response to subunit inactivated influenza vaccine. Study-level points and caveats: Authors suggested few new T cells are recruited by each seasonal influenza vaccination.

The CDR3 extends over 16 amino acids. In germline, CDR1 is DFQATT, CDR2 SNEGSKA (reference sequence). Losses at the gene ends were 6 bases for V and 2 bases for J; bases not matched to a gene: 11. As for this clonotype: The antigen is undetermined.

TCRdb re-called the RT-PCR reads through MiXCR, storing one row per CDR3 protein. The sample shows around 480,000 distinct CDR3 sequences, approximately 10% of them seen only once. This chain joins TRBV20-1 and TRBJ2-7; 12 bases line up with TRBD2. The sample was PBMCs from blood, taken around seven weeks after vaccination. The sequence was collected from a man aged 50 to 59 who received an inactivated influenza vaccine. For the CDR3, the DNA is TGCAGTGCCCCCCTGTCCCTAGCGGGAGGGACCTACGAGCAGTACTTC. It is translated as CSAPLSLAGGTYEQYF.